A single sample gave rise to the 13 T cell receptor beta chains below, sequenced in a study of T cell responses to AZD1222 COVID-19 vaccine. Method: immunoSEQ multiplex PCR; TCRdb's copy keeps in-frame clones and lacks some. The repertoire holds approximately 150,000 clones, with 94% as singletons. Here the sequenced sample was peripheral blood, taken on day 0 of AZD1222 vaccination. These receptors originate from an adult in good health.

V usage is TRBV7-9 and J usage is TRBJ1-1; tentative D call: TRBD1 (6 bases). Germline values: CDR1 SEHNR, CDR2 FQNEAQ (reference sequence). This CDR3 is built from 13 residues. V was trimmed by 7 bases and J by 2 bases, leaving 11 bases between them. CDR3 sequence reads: CASNIQGNTEAFF. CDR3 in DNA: TGTGCCAGCAACATACAGGGAAACACTGAAGCTTTCTTT.

The DNA of the CDR3 is TGTGCCAGCAGCGACCAGAGCGGGACAGTTCACAATGAGCAGTTCTTC. Protein: CASSDQSGTVHNEQFF. The chain recombines TRBV9 with TRBJ2-1; TRBD1 or TRBD2 may be the D gene (7 bases each). V lost 3 bases to trimming and J lost 5 bases, with 18 bases between them. Looked up from germline, CDR1 is SGDLS and CDR2 is YYNGEE. The CDR3 totals 16 residues.

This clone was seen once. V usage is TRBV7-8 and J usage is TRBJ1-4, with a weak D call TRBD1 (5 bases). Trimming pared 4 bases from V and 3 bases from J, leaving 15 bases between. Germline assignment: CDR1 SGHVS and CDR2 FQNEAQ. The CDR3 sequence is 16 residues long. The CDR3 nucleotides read TGTGCCAGCAGCTCGACCCGGACAAGGCCTAATGAAAAACTGTTTTTT. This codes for CASSSTRTRPNEKLFF.

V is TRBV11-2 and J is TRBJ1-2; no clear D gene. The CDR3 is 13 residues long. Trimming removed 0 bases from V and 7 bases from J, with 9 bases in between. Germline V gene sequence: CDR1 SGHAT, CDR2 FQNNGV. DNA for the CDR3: TGTGCCAGCAGCTTAGATAACAGTGGTGGCTACACCTTC. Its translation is CASSLDNSGGYTF. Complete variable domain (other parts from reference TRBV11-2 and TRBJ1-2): EAGVAQSPRYKIIEKRQSVAFWCNPISGHATLYWYQQILGQGPKLLIQFQNNGVVDDSQLPKDRFSAERLKGVDSTLKIQPAKLEDSAVYLCASSLDNSGGYTFGSGTRLTVV.

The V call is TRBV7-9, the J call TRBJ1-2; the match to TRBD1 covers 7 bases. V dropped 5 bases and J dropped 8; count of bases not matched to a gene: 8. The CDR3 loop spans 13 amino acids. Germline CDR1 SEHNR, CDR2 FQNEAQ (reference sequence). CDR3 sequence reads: CASSLGQPSGYTF. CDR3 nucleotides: TGTGCCAGCAGCCTGGGACAGCCAAGCGGCTACACCTTC.

The CDR3 here is CASSLDGLEGETQYF. For the CDR3, the DNA is TGCGCCAGCAGCTTGGATGGACTAGAGGGAGAGACCCAGTACTTC. The rearrangement uses TRBV5-1 and TRBJ2-5; 7 bases align to TRBD2. There are 15 residues in the CDR3. The germline V gene encodes CDR1 SGHRS and CDR2 YFSETQ. V trimming: 0 bases; J trimming: 4 bases; junction bases outside the gene matches: 6.

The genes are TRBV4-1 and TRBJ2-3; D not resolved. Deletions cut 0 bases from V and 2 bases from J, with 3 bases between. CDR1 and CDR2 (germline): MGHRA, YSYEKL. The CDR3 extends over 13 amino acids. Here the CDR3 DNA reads TGCGCCAGCAGCCAAGACCCCACAGATACGCAGTATTTT. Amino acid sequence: CASSQDPTDTQYF.

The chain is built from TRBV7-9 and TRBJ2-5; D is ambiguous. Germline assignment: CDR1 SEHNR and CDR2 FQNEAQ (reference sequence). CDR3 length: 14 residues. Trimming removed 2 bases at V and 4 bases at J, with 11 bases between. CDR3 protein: CASSLIRKGETQYF. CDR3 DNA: TGTGCCAGCAGCTTAATCCGGAAGGGAGAGACCCAGTACTTC.

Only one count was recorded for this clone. The CDR3 protein is CASSQQGNYGYTF. The CDR3 coding sequence is TGTGCCAGCAGCCAGCAGGGGAACTATGGCTACACCTTC. The rearrangement links TRBV3-1 (or the pseudogene TRBV3-2) to TRBJ1-2; tentative D call: TRBD1 (6 bases). Germline loops: CDR1 LGHDT, CDR2 YNNKEL (reference sequence). The CDR3 sequence is 13 residues long. V dropped 3 bases and J dropped 2 bases, with 7 bases sitting between them.

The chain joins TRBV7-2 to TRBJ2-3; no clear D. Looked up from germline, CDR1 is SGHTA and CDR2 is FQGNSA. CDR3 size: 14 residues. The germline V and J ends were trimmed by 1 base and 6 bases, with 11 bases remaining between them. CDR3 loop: CASSLGPPMDTQYF. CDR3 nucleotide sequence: TGTGCCAGCAGCTTAGGACCCCCTATGGATACGCAGTATTTT.

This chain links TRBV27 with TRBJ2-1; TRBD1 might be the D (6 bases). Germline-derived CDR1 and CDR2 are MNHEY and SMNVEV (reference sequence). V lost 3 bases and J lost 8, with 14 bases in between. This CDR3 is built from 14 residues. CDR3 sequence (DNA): TGTGCCAGCAGTTTCGGAAGGGGGTTCGATGAGCAGTTCTTC. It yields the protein CASSFGRGFDEQFF.

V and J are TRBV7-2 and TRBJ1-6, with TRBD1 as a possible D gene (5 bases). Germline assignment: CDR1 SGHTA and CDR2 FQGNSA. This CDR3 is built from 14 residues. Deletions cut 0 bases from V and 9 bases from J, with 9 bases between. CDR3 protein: CASSLAQGGSPLHF. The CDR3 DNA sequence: TGTGCCAGCAGCTTAGCCCAGGGAGGTTCACCCCTCCACTTT.

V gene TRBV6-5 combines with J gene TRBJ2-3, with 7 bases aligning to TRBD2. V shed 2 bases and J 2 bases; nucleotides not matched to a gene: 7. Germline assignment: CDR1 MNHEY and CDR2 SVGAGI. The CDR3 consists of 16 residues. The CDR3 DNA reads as TGTGCCAGCAGTTACCTTGCCCTAGCGGCCACAGATACGCAGTATTTT. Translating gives CASSYLALAATDTQYF.